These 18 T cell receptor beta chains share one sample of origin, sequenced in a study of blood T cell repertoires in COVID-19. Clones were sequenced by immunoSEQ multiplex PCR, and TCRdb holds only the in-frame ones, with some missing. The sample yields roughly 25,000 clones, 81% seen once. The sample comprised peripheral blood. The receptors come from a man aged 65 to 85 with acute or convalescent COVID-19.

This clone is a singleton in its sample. CDR3 nucleotide sequence: TGTGCCAGCAGCTTGGCAGGGCGGGGTGGCCCGTTCTTC. This encodes CASSLAGRGGPFF. The chain joins TRBV5-4 to TRBJ2-1, with D perhaps matching TRBD2 (6 bases). Germline V lookup: CDR1 SGHNT, CDR2 YYREEE (reference sequence). The V end lost 0 bases, the J end lost 15 bases, and 16 bases lay between the germline ends. The CDR3 covers 13 residues.

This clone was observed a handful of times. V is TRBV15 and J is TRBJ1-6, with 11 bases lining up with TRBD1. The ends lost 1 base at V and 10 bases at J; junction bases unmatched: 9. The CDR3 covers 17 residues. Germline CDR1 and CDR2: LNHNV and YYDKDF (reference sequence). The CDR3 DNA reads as TGTGCCACCAGCAGAGCACGGACAGGGGGCAGTGGATCACCCCTCCACTTT. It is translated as CATSRARTGGSGSPLHF. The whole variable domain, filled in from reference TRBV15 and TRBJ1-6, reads DAMVIQNPRYQVTQFGKPVTLSCSQTLNHNVMYWYQQKSSQAPKLLFHYYDKDFNNEADTPDNFQSRRPNTSFCFLDIRSPGLGDTAMYLCATSRARTGGSGSPLHFGNGTRLTVT.

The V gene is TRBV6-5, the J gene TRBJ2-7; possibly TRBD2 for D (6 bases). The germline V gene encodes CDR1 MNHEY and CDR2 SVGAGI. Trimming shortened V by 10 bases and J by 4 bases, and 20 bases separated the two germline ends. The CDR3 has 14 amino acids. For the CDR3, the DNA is TGTGCCACCTCGAGGGGCAGGGCGGGGTACGAGCAGTACTTC. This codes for CATSRGRAGYEQYF.

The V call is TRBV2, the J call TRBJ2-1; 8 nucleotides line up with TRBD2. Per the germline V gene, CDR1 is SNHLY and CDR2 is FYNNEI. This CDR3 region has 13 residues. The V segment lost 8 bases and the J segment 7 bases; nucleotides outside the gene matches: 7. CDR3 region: CASSWRGDNEQFF. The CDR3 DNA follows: TGTGCCAGCTCTTGGCGGGGGGATAATGAGCAGTTCTTC.

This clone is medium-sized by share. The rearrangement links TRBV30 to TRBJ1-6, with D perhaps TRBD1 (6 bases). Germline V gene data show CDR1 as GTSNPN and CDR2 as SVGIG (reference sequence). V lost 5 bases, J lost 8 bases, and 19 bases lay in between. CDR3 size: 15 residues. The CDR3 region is CAWEDRGSGDSPLHF. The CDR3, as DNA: TGTGCCTGGGAGGACAGAGGGTCCGGGGATTCACCCCTCCACTTT.

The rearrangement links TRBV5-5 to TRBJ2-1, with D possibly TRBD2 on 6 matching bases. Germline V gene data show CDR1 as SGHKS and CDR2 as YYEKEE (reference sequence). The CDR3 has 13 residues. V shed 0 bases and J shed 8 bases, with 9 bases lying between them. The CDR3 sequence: CASSLAGVDEQFF. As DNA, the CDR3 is TGTGCCAGCAGCTTGGCGGGGGTGGATGAGCAGTTCTTC.

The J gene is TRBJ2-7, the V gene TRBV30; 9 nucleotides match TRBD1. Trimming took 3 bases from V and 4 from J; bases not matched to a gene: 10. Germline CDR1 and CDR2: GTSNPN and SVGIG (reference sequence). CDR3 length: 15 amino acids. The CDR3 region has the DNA TGTGCCTGGAGGGGGCCGGACAGGGGAAAGTACGAGCAGTACTTC. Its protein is CAWRGPDRGKYEQYF.

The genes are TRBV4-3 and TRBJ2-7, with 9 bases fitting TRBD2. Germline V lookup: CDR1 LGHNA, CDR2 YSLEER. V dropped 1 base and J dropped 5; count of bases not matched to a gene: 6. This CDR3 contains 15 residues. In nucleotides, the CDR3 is TGCGCCAGCAGCCAAGTTAGGGCGGGAGGGGACGAGCAGTACTTC. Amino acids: CASSQVRAGGDEQYF.

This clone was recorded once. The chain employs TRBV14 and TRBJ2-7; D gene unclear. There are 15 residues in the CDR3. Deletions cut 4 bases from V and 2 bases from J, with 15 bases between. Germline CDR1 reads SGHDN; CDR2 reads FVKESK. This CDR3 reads CASSRISNTPYEQYF. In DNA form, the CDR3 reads TGTGCCAGCAGCCGTATATCGAACACACCCTACGAGCAGTACTTC. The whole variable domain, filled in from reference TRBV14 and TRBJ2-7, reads EAGVTQFPSHSVIEKGQTVTLRCDPISGHDNLYWYRRVMGKEIKFLLHFVKESKQDESGMPNNRFLAERTGGTYSTLKVQPAELEDSGVYFCASSRISNTPYEQYFGPGTRLTVT.

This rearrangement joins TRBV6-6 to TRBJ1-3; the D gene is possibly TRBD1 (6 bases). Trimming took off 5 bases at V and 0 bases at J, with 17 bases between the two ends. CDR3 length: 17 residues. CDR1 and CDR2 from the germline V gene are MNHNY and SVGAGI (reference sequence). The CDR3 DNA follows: TGTGCCAGCAGTCTGGCGTCGGGGGGCTCCTCTGGAAACACCATATATTTT. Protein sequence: CASSLASGGSSGNTIYF.

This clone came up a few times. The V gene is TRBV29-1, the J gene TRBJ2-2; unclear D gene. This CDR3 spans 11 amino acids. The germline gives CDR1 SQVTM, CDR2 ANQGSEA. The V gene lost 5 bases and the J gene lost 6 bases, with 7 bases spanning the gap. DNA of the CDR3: TGCAGCGTTATGGGCTCCGGGGAGCTGTTTTTT. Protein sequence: CSVMGSGELFF.

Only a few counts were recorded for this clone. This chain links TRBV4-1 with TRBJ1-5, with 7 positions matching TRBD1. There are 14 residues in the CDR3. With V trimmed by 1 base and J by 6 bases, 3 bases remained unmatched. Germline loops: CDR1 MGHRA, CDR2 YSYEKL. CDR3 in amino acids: CASSQVQGPQPQHF. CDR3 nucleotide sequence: TGCGCCAGCAGCCAAGTACAGGGGCCTCAGCCCCAGCATTTT.

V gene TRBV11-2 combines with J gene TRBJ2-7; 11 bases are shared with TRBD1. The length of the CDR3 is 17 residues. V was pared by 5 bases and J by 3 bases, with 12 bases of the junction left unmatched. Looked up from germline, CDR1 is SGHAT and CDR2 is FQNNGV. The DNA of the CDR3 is TGTGCCAGCAGCCCACCGCCTGGACAGGGGGCGCGCTACGAGCAGTACTTC. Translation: CASSPPPGQGARYEQYF.

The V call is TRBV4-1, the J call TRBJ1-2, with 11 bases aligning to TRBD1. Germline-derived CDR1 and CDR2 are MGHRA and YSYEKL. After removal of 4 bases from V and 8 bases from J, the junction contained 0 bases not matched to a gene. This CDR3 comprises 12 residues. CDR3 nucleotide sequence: TGCGCCAGCAGCCGGACAGGGGGCGGCTACACCTTC. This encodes CASSRTGGGYTF.

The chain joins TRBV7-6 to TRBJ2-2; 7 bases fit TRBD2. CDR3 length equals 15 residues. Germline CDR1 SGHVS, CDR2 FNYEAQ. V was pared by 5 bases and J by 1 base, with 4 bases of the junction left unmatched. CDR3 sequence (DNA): TGTGCCAGCAGCCAAGTAGCGGGGAACACCGGGGAGCTGTTTTTT. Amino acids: CASSQVAGNTGELFF. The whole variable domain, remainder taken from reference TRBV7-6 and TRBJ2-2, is GAGVSQSPRYKVTKRGQDVALRCDPISGHVSLYWYRQALGQGPEFLTYFNYEAQQDKSGLPNDRFSAERPEGSISTLTIQRTEQRDSAMYRCASSQVAGNTGELFFGEGSRLTVL.

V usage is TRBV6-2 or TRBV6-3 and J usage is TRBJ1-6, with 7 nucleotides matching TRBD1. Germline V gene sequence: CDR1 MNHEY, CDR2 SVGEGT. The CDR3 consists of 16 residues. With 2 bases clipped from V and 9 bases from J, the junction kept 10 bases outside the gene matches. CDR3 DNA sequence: TGTGCCAGCAGTTACCGGGGGCAGGGGGACCTTTCACCCCTCCACTTT. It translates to CASSYRGQGDLSPLHF.

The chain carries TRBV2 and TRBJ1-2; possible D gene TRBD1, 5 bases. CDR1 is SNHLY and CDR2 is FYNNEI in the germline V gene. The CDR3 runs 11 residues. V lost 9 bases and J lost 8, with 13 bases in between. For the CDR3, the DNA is TGTGCCAGGGAGACCGGGGGAGGCTACACCTTC. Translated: CARETGGGYTF.

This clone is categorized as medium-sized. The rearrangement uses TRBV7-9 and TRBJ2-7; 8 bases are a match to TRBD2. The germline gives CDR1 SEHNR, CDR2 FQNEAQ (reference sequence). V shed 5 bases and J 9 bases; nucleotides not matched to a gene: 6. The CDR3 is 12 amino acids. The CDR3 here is CASSPTSEGQYF. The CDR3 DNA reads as TGTGCCAGCAGCCCGACTAGCGAGGGGCAGTACTTC.